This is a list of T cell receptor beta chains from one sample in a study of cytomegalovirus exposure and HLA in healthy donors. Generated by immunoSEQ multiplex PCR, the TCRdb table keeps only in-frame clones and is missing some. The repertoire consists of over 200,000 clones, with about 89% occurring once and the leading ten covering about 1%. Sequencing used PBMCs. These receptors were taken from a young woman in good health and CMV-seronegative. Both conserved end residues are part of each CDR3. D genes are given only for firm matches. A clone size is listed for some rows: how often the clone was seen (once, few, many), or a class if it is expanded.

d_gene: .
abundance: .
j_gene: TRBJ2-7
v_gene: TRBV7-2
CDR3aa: CASSLARSSYEQYF
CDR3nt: TGTGCCAGCAGCTTAGCCCGGAGCTCCTACGAGCAGTACTTC

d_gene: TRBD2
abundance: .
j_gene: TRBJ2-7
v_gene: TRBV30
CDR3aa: CAWSRGRTSGSSYEQYF
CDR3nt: TGTGCCTGGAGTAGAGGACGGACTAGCGGGAGTTCCTACGAGCAGTACTTC

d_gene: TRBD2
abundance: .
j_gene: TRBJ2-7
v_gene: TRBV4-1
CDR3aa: CASSQGLLAGEQYF
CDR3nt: TGCGCCAGCAGCCAAGGTCTTCTAGCGGGTGAGCAGTACTTC

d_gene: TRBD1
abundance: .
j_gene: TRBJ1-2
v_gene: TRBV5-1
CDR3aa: CASSWTGSNGYTF
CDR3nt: TGCGCCAGCAGCTGGACAGGGTCTAATGGCTACACCTTC

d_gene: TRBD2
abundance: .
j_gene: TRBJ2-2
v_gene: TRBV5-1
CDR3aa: CASNAGGANTGELFF
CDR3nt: TGCGCCAGCAACGCGGGGGGAGCGAACACCGGGGAGCTGTTTTTT

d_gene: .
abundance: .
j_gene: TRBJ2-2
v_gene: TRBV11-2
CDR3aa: CASSLVELAGGELFF
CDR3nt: TGTGCCAGCAGCTTAGTAGAACTAGCCGGCGGGGAGCTGTTTTTT

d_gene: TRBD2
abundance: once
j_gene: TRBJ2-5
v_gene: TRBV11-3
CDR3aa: CASSLVDGLAPETQYF
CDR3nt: TGTGCCAGCAGCTTAGTAGACGGACTAGCCCCAGAGACCCAGTACTTC

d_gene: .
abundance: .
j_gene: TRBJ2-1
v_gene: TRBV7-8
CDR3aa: CASSQGPVEFF
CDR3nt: TGTGCCAGCAGCCAGGGGCCAGTGGAGTTCTTC

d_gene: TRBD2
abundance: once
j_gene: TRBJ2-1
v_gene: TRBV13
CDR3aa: CASSQRGGHSNEQFF
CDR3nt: TGTGCCAGCAGCCAACGGGGGGGACATTCGAATGAGCAGTTCTTC

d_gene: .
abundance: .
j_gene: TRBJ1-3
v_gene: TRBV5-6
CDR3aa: CASSLDSNLSGNTIYF
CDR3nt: TGTGCCAGCAGCTTAGACAGTAACCTCTCTGGAAACACCATATATTTT

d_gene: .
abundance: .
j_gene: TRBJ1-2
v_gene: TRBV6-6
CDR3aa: CATWEDLLGDYGYTF
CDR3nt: TGTGCCACCTGGGAGGACTTACTTGGGGACTATGGCTACACCTTC

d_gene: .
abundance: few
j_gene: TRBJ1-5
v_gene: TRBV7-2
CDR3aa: CASSLNRISNQPQHF
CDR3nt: TGTGCCAGCAGCTTAAACAGGATTAGCAATCAGCCCCAGCATTTT

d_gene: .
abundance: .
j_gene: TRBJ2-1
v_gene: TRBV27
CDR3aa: CASSPTWGDFYNEQFF
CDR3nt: TGTGCCAGCAGTCCTACGTGGGGGGACTTTTACAATGAGCAGTTCTTC

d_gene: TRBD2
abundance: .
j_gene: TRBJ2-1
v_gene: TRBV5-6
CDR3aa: CASSGTSGGHNEQFF
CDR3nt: TGTGCCAGCAGCGGCACTAGCGGGGGCCACAATGAGCAGTTCTTC

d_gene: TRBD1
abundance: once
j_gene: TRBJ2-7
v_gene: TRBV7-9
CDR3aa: CASSSSGTGGEQYF
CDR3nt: TGTGCCAGCAGCTCCTCCGGGACAGGCGGGGAGCAGTACTTC

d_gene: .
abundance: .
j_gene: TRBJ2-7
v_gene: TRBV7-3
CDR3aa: CASSIGGSYEQYF
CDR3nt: TGTGCCAGCAGCATCGGGGGCTCCTACGAGCAGTACTTC

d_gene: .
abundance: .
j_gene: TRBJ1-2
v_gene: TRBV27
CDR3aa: CASRGWGPNYGYTF
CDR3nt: TGTGCCAGCAGGGGCTGGGGCCCTAACTATGGCTACACCTTC

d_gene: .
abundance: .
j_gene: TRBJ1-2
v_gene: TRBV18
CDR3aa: CASSPWASGSNYGYTF
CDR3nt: TGTGCCAGCTCACCATGGGCCTCGGGATCCAACTATGGCTACACCTTC

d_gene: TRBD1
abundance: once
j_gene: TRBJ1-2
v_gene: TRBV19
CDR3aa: CASSIPDRGSYGYTF
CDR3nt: TGTGCCAGTAGTATCCCGGACAGGGGAAGCTATGGCTACACCTTC

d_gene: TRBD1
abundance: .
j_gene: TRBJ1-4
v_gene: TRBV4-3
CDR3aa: CASSQEIGTGGEKLFF
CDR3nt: TGCGCCAGCAGCCAAGAGATAGGGACAGGGGGTGAAAAACTGTTTTTT

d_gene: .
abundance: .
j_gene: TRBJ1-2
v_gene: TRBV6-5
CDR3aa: CASSSNVGYTF
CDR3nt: TGTGCCAGCAGTTCTAATGTGGGCTACACCTTC

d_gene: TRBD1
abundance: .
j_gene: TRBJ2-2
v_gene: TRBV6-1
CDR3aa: CASRGQGVAGELFF
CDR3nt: TGTGCCAGCAGGGGACAGGGGGTAGCCGGGGAGCTGTTTTTT

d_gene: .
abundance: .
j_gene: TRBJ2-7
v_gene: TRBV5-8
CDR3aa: CASLAPGRVSYEQYF
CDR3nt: TGTGCCAGCCTGGCCCCGGGAAGGGTCTCCTACGAGCAGTACTTC

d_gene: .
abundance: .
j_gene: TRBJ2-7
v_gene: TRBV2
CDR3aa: CASTRTGYYEQYF
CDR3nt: TGTGCCAGCACCCGTACAGGGTACTACGAGCAGTACTTC

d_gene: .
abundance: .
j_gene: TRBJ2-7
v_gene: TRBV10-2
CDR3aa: CASREQGPGAQGEQYF
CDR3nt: TGCGCCAGCAGAGAACAGGGTCCCGGGGCCCAGGGGGAGCAGTACTTC

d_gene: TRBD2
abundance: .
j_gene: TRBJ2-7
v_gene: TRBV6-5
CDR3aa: CASSYSRVAGTYEQYF
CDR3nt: TGTGCCAGCAGTTACTCGAGGGTAGCGGGGACGTACGAGCAGTACTTC

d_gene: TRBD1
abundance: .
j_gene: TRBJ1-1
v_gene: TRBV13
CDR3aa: CASSPGQGGMNTEAFF
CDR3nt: TGTGCCAGCAGCCCCGGACAGGGTGGTATGAACACTGAAGCTTTCTTT

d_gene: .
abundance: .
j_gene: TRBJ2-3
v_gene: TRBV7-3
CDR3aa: CASSLMIADTQYF
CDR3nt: TGTGCCAGCAGCTTAATGATAGCAGATACGCAGTATTTT

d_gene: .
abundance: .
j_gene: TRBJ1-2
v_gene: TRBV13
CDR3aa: CASSIGGAEEGYTF
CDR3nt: TGTGCCAGCAGCATCGGGGGGGCCGAGGAAGGCTACACCTTC

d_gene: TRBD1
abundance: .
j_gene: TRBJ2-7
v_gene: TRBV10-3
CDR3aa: CAISGPGQGSYEQYF
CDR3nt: TGTGCCATCAGCGGACCGGGACAGGGGAGTTACGAGCAGTACTTC

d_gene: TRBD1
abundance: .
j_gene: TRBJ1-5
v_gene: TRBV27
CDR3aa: CASSLRGPEYSNQPQHF
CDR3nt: TGTGCCAGCAGTTTAAGGGGGCCGGAATATAGCAATCAGCCCCAGCATTTT

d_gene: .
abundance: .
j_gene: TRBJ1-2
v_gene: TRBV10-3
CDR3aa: CAISESKTNNYGYTF
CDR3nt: TGTGCCATCAGTGAGTCGAAAACAAATAACTATGGCTACACCTTC

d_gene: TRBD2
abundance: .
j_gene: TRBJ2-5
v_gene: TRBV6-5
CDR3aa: CASSPISAGRETQYF
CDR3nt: TGTGCCAGCAGCCCAATCTCAGCGGGGAGAGAGACCCAGTACTTC

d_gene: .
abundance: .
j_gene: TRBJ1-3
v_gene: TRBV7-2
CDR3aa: CASSSQGTYGNTIYF
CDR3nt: TGTGCCAGCAGCTCCCAGGGAACGTATGGAAACACCATATATTTT

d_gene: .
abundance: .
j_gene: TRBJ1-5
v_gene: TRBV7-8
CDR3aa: CASTIKRGGNQPQHF
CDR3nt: TGTGCCAGCACCATAAAACGTGGGGGGAATCAGCCCCAGCATTTT

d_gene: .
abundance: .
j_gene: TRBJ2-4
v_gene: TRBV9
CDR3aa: CASSVGASSRNIQYF
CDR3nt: TGTGCCAGCAGCGTAGGTGCCTCTAGCCGGAACATTCAGTACTTC

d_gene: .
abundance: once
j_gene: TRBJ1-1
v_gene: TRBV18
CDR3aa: CASSQQGLGEGAFF
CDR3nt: TGTGCCAGCTCACAACAGGGATTAGGGGAAGGAGCTTTCTTT

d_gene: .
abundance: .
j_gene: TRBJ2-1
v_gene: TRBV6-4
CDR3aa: CASSDSRGGYNEQFF
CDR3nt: TGTGCCAGCAGTGACTCGAGGGGGGGCTACAATGAGCAGTTCTTC

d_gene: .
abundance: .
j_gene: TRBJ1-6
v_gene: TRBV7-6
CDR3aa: CASSSGFGRGSSYNSPLHF
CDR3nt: TGTGCCAGCTCCTCGGGCTTCGGACGGGGGAGCTCCTATAATTCACCCCTCCACTTT

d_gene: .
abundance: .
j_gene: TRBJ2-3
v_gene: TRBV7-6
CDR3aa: CASSLGTNTDTQYF
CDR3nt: TGTGCCAGCAGCTTAGGGACTAACACAGATACGCAGTATTTT

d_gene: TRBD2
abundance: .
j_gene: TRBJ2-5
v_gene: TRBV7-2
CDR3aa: CASSVGGLAGETQYF
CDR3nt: TGTGCCAGCAGCGTCGGGGGACTAGCGGGAGAGACCCAGTACTTC

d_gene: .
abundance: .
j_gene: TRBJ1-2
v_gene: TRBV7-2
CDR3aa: CASSLAAGNYGYTF
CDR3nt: TGTGCCAGCAGCTTAGCGGCAGGGAACTATGGCTACACCTTC

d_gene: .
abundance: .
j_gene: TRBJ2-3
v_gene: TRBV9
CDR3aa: CASSAYPNLADSTDTQYF
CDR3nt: TGTGCCAGCAGCGCGTACCCTAATCTAGCTGATAGCACAGATACGCAGTATTTT

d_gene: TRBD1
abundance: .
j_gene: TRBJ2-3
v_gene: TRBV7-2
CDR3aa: CASSLRTGASDTQYF
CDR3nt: TGTGCCAGCAGCTTAAGGACAGGGGCAAGCGATACGCAGTATTTT

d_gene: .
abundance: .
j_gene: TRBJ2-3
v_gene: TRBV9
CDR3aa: CASSVVEGGRTDTQYF
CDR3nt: TGTGCCAGCAGCGTAGTAGAGGGGGGGCGCACAGATACGCAGTATTTT

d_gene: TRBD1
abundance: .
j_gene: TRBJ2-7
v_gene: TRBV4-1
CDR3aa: CASSPTDRGYEQYF
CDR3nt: TGCGCCAGCAGCCCAACGGACAGGGGATACGAGCAGTACTTC

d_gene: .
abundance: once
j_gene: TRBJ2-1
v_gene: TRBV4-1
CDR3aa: CASSPIDRSYNEQFF
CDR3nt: TGCGCCAGCAGCCCTATCGACAGATCCTACAATGAGCAGTTCTTC

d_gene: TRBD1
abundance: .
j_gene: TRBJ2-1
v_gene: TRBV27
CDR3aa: CASSQQGAAWNEQFF
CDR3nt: TGTGCCAGCAGCCAACAGGGGGCAGCTTGGAATGAGCAGTTCTTC